The clone carrying this T cell receptor beta chain was seen only once. The data are from a study of patients and donors after allogeneic stem cell transplantation. V lost 5 bases and J 3 bases, leaving 13 bases between the germline ends. Germline V gene data show CDR1 as SGHAT and CDR2 as FQNNGV. The CDR3 covers 14 residues. TCRdb ran MiXCR on the RT-PCR reads and lists one entry per CDR3 protein. Of approximately 410,000 distinct CDR3 sequences listed, 16% are singletons. Material for sequencing was blood, either unsorted or a sorted T cell fraction (not recorded which). This receptor was identified in a human donor who was either an allogeneic HSCT recipient or a stem cell or donor lymphocyte infusion donor (not recorded which). It is not recorded whose cells these are; they may come from a transplant donor. The rearrangement links TRBV11-2 to TRBJ1-1, with D possibly being TRBD1 (6 bases). The CDR3 DNA follows: TGTGCCAGCAGCCTTATCAGGGGAGACACTGAAGCTTTCTTT. Translating it yields CASSLIRGDTEAFF.